The 31 T cell receptor beta chains below come from one sample, sequenced in a study of T cells expressing NK-cell markers. With the 5' RACE reads reprocessed, TCRdb shows one record per CDR3 protein and no DNA. This repertoire includes about 110,000 distinct CDR3 sequences. The material sequenced was blood T cells: a sorted CD56 or NKG2C T cell subset, CD4+ or CD8+ T cells, or bulk PBMC T cells (not recorded which). All receptors derive from a woman between 18 and 70 years old in good health.

The V gene is TRBV6-2 or TRBV6-3, the J gene TRBJ2-2. Germline V gene sequence: CDR1 MNHEY, CDR2 SVGEGT. The CDR3 has 11 amino acids. CDR3: CASTNTGELFF.

V gene TRBV6-1 combines with J gene TRBJ2-1; absent DNA, TCRdb's TRBD2 call cannot be checked. This CDR3 is 15 amino acids long. Germline V gene data show CDR1 as MNHNS and CDR2 as SASEGT. CDR3 region: CASQLGTSGNNEQFF.

The CDR3 here is CASSIGSGEDSTYEQYF. The gene calls are TRBV19 and TRBJ2-7; no DNA is available, so the TRBD1 call from TCRdb remains unchecked. Germline CDR1 reads LNHDA; CDR2 reads SQIVND (reference sequence). The CDR3 is 17 amino acids.

The CDR3 sequence is CASTPSFVAHTGELFF. The rearrangement uses TRBV12-3 or TRBV12-4 and TRBJ2-2. The CDR3 runs to 16 residues.

The gene calls are TRBV19 and TRBJ2-1; TCRdb's D call of TRBD2 is untestable without DNA. The CDR3 contains 17 residues. Germline V gene sequence: CDR1 LNHDA, CDR2 SQIVND (reference sequence). The CDR3 here is CASSIEREGVPYNEQFF.

The genes are TRBV7-9 and TRBJ2-7; TCRdb's assignment of TRBD2 cannot be checked, as there is no DNA. Germline CDR1 SEHNR, CDR2 FQNEAQ (reference sequence). The CDR3 sequence is 14 residues long. This chain's CDR3 is CASSPRSGPYEQYF.

The chain links TRBV20-1 to TRBJ1-1; checking the TCRdb D call of TRBD1 is not possible without DNA. This CDR3 spans 15 amino acids. Germline CDR1 is DFQATT and CDR2 is SNEGSKA (reference sequence). The CDR3 loop reads CSARVRDREYTEAFF.

The chain's CDR3 is CASTQTGAGELFF. The gene calls are TRBV25-1 and TRBJ2-2; TCRdb calls TRBD1, which cannot be checked without DNA. From germline, CDR1 is MGHDK and CDR2 SYGVNS. CDR3 length: 13 residues.

V gene TRBV4-3 combines with J gene TRBJ2-1; as DNA is missing, the TRBD1 call by TCRdb cannot be tested. This CDR3 region has 15 residues. Germline V CDR1 and CDR2: LGHNA, YSLEER. The chain's CDR3 is CASSQVRMGGNEQFF.

The chain combines TRBV12-3 or TRBV12-4 with TRBJ1-2; TCRdb names TRBD1, which stays unverified in the absence of DNA. This CDR3 is built from 14 residues. This chain's CDR3 is CASSPGGPNYGYTF.

The chain couples TRBV4-2 to TRBJ2-1. The germline V gene has CDR1 LGHNA and CDR2 YNFKEQ. The length of the CDR3 is 16 residues. The CDR3 protein is CASSQDPASGHNEQFF.

V is TRBV20-1 and J is TRBJ1-4; TCRdb indicates TRBD1, and absent DNA this call remains unverified. The CDR3 length is 15 residues. Germline V lookup: CDR1 DFQATT, CDR2 SNEGSKA (reference sequence). CDR3 residues: CSAHYATGANEKLFF.

This chain joins TRBV10-3 and TRBJ2-6; TCRdb's D gene call, TRBD1, goes unchecked for lack of DNA. The CDR3 runs to 15 residues. Germline V gives CDR1 ENHRY, CDR2 SYGVKD. Here the CDR3 reads CATTGYHPPANVLTF.

This chain uses TRBV12-3 or TRBV12-4 with TRBJ1-2; TCRdb lists TRBD1, though no DNA is available to test this call. This CDR3 has 14 residues. The CDR3: CASSPGTANYGYTF.

CDR3 amino acids: CAWSVQDHNEQFF. This rearrangement joins TRBV30 to TRBJ2-1. Germline-derived CDR1 and CDR2 are GTSNPN and SVGIG (reference sequence). There are 13 residues in the CDR3.

The rearrangement links TRBV4-3 to TRBJ2-7; the TCRdb D gene call, TRBD2, has no DNA to confirm it. The CDR3 runs 14 residues. Per the germline V gene, CDR1 is LGHNA and CDR2 is YSLEER. CDR3 region: CASSQGTKTYEQYF.

J is TRBJ2-4 and V is TRBV12-3 or TRBV12-4. The CDR3 runs to 15 residues. This CDR3 reads CASSLGEYGGNIQYF.

This chain links TRBV19 with TRBJ1-6; TCRdb gives TRBD1 as the D gene, but with no DNA this cannot be confirmed. CDR3 length: 14 residues. The germline gives CDR1 LNHDA, CDR2 SQIVND (reference sequence). The CDR3 is CASTEGTVHSPLHF.

The J gene is TRBJ2-3, the V gene TRBV29-1; the D call from TCRdb, TRBD2, cannot be confirmed without DNA. Per germline, CDR1 SQVTM and CDR2 ANQGSEA. This CDR3 is built from 15 residues. The CDR3 here is CSVEGEGIGPDTQYF.

The rearrangement links TRBV6-5 to TRBJ2-5; with no DNA, the TCRdb D assignment of TRBD1 cannot be verified. The CDR3 runs to 15 residues. Germline V lookup: CDR1 MNHEY, CDR2 SVGAGI. CDR3 region: CASSYADRGKETQYF.

The chain couples TRBV2 to TRBJ2-1; as DNA is missing, the TRBD1 call by TCRdb cannot be tested. Germline V gives CDR1 SNHLY, CDR2 FYNNEI. This CDR3 spans 15 amino acids. CDR3 in amino acids: CATPYQGRRGNEQFF.

The V call is TRBV29-1, the J call TRBJ2-2; the TCRdb call, TRBD1, lacks DNA for checking. CDR3 size: 11 residues. The germline V gene encodes CDR1 SQVTM and CDR2 ANQGSEA. This chain's CDR3 is CSVHRTGELFF.

This chain connects TRBV3-1 to TRBJ2-2. This CDR3 comprises 17 residues. Germline V gene lookup returns CDR1 LGHDT and CDR2 YNNKEL (reference sequence). CDR3 sequence: CASSPRGVLANTGELFF.

The V gene is TRBV29-1, the J gene TRBJ2-5; the TCRdb call, TRBD1, lacks DNA for checking. Germline CDR1 and CDR2: SQVTM and ANQGSEA. The CDR3 length is 14 residues. The CDR3 loop is CSVEGDARGATQYF.

CDR3 protein: CASSSPARGGPYEQYF. V gene TRBV7-9 combines with J gene TRBJ2-7; TCRdb calls TRBD2, which cannot be checked without DNA. The CDR3 extends over 16 amino acids. Per the germline V gene, CDR1 is SEHNR and CDR2 is FQNEAQ (reference sequence).

This chain links TRBV10-3 with TRBJ2-3; there is no DNA to check the TCRdb D call of TRBD2. Germline V lookup: CDR1 ENHRY, CDR2 SYGVKD. The CDR3 covers 16 residues. This CDR3 reads CAISVGTSFDTDTQYF.

The chain carries TRBV7-3 and TRBJ2-1; TCRdb names TRBD2, which stays unverified in the absence of DNA. The CDR3 spans 16 residues. CDR1 and CDR2 (germline): SGHTA, FQGTGA. CDR3 amino acids: CASSLEGGISYNEQFF.

This chain links TRBV12-3 or TRBV12-4 with TRBJ2-5; TCRdb calls TRBD2, which cannot be checked without DNA. The CDR3 has 14 amino acids. The chain's CDR3 is CASSPSHEWGTQYF.

The genes are TRBV6-1 and TRBJ2-1; the D call of TRBD1 rests on TCRdb alone, since no DNA is present to check it. Germline lookup yields CDR1 MNHNS and CDR2 SASEGT. The CDR3 length is 17 residues. This CDR3 reads CASTIPPGTEVYNEQFF.

The V call is TRBV5-1, the J call TRBJ2-3. Germline loops: CDR1 SGHRS, CDR2 YFSETQ. CDR3 size: 14 residues. This chain's CDR3 is CASSLWSDPDTQYF.

This chain links TRBV27 with TRBJ1-1. CDR1 and CDR2 (germline): MNHEY, SMNVEV (reference sequence). The CDR3 loop spans 15 amino acids. CDR3: CASSLGDTGSTEAFF.